These 5 T cell receptor beta chains were sequenced from one sample in a study of blood T cell repertoires in COVID-19. Sequenced by immunoSEQ multiplex PCR; TCRdb stores in-frame clones only, minus some. The top ten hold 5.5% to 6% of the sample, which has 200,000 to 250,000 clones, roughly 83% seen once. What was sequenced was peripheral blood. All receptors come from a woman aged 80 or older with COVID-19, enrolled during active disease.

V and J are TRBV5-1 and TRBJ2-5, with TRBD2 identical over 11 bases. V shed 4 bases, J shed 5 bases, and the junction held 7 bases outside the gene matches. Germline values: CDR1 SGHRS, CDR2 YFSETQ. This CDR3 has 15 amino acids. The CDR3, as DNA: TGCGCCAGCAGCGGTAGCGGGGGGGCTGCGGAGACCCAGTACTTC. Its translation: CASSGSGGAAETQYF.

The chain employs TRBV11-2 and TRBJ2-2; TRBD1 agrees at 8 bases. Germline V gives CDR1 SGHAT, CDR2 FQNNGV. The length of the CDR3 is 15 residues. With V trimmed by 5 bases and J by 5 bases, 7 bases remained unmatched. Here the CDR3 reads CASSPGQGVTGELFF. DNA for the CDR3: TGTGCCAGCAGCCCAGGACAGGGAGTAACCGGGGAGCTGTTTTTT.

J is TRBJ1-2 and V is TRBV6-5; 10 nucleotides match TRBD1. The CDR3 has 15 amino acids. The trim removed 0 bases at V and 7 bases at J, leaving 5 bases unmatched. CDR1 MNHEY and CDR2 SVGAGI come from the germline V gene. Here the CDR3 DNA reads TGTGCCAGCAGTTACTCAGGACAGGGGGTGGGTGGCTACACCTTC. Its protein is CASSYSGQGVGGYTF.

The chain recombines TRBV30 with TRBJ1-5, with D possibly matching TRBD1 (5 bases). CDR1 GTSNPN and CDR2 SVGIG come from the germline V gene (reference sequence). Trimming removed 0 bases at V and 4 bases at J, with 25 bases between. The CDR3 has 19 residues. The CDR3 bases are TGTGCCTGGAGTGTCCTAGGTGGCTCGGGACCTCGGGGGAATCAGCCCCAGCATTTT. Translating gives CAWSVLGGSGPRGNQPQHF.

The chain uses TRBV24-1 and TRBJ1-5; D gene unclear. Germline CDR1 KGHDR, CDR2 SFDVKD. Trimming took 1 base from V and 4 from J, leaving 13 bases between them. CDR3 length equals 16 residues. DNA for the CDR3: TGTGCCACCAGTGATTTCTCGGGGAGGGTGAATCAGCCCCAGCATTTT. Amino acid sequence: CATSDFSGRVNQPQHF.